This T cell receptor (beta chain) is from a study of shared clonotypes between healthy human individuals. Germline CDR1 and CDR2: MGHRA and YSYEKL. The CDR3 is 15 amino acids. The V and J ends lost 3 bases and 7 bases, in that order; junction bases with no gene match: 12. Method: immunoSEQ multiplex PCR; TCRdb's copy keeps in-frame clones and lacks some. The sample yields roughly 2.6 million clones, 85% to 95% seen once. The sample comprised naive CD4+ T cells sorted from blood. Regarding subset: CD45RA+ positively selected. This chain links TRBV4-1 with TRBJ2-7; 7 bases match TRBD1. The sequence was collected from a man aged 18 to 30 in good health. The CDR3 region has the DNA TGCGCCAGCAGCCAGGGCCCACAGGGGCTCGGGGAGCAGTACTTC. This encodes CASSQGPQGLGEQYF.